Listed here are 20 T cell receptor beta chains from one sample, sequenced in a study of blood T cell repertoires in COVID-19. Sequenced by immunoSEQ multiplex PCR; TCRdb stores in-frame clones only, minus some. The table shows under 200,000 clones, with under 85% occurring only once. Sequencing input: peripheral blood. Source of these receptors: a woman aged 40 to 50 with acute or convalescent COVID-19.

This clone was observed a single time. V usage is TRBV25-1 and J usage is TRBJ2-3; weak D call: TRBD1 (6 bases). V lost 3 bases to trimming and J lost 4 bases, with 14 bases between them. CDR3 length equals 15 residues. Germline CDR1 reads MGHDK; CDR2 reads SYGVNS. The chain's CDR3 is CASSDTGQLADTQYF. CDR3 coding DNA: TGTGCCAGCAGTGACACGGGACAACTGGCAGATACGCAGTATTTT. The full variable domain, rest sourced from reference TRBV25-1 and TRBJ2-3, is EADIYQTPRYLVIGTGKKITLECSQTMGHDKMYWYQQDPGMELHLIHYSYGVNSTEKGDLSSESTVSRIRTEHFPLTLESARPSHTSQYLCASSDTGQLADTQYFGPGTRLTVL.

For the CDR3, the DNA is TGTGCCATCAGTGAGTCGAGCGCGGATCAAGGGGTCGAGCAGTACTTC. Its translation is CAISESSADQGVEQYF. The chain uses TRBV10-3 and TRBJ2-7, with D perhaps TRBD1 (5 bases). CDR1 and CDR2 from the germline V gene are ENHRY and SYGVKD. Between the trimmed V and J ends, which lost 0 bases and 6 bases, there was a span of 18 bases. This CDR3 region has 16 residues.

The sample holds one count of this clone. The V and J genes are TRBV6-5 and TRBJ2-7; TRBD2 might be the D (6 bases). Germline V gene data show CDR1 as MNHEY and CDR2 as SVGAGI. Trimming pared 6 bases from V and 2 bases from J, leaving 14 bases between. The CDR3 extends over 14 amino acids. CDR3 in amino acids: CASRLGSGAYEQYF. Written as DNA, the CDR3 is TGTGCCAGCAGACTGGGTAGCGGAGCCTACGAGCAGTACTTC.

This chain joins TRBV6-5 and TRBJ2-3, with a possible D match to TRBD1 (6 bases). V lost 8 bases, J lost 2 bases, and 14 bases lay in between. The CDR3 runs to 14 residues. CDR1 is MNHEY, CDR2 SVGAGI, per germline. CDR3 bases: TGTGCCAGCTCCAGGGACAAGCTCACAGATACGCAGTATTTT. This gives the protein CASSRDKLTDTQYF.

On this clone itself: Other DNA sequences from this sample encode an identical CDR3 as well. The chain carries TRBV28 and TRBJ1-2; a weak D match, TRBD1 (5 bases). Germline CDR1 reads MDHEN; CDR2 reads SYDVKM. The CDR3 totals 12 residues. Deletions cut 6 bases from V and 4 bases from J, with 9 bases between. The CDR3 nucleotides read TGTGCCAGCAGGCCCGGGGGCTATGGCTACACCTTC. It translates to CASRPGGYGYTF.

V gene TRBV28 combines with J gene TRBJ1-4; D is unresolved. With 3 bases removed from V and 0 bases from J, the gap between germline ends came to 8 bases. Germline assignment: CDR1 MDHEN and CDR2 SYDVKM. The CDR3 covers 15 residues. CDR3 in DNA: TGTGCCAGCAGTTTGGCACAGACAACTAATGAAAAACTGTTTTTT. This codes for CASSLAQTTNEKLFF.

This chain uses TRBV7-8 with TRBJ1-5, with D maybe TRBD1 (6 bases). With 5 bases removed from V and 4 bases from J, the gap between germline ends came to 15 bases. The CDR3 has 15 residues. The germline CDR1 and CDR2 sequences are SGHVS and FQNEAQ. For the CDR3, the DNA is TGTGCCAGCAGCCCCCAGGGGTATCCAAATCAGCCCCAGCATTTT. This translates into CASSPQGYPNQPQHF.

CDR3 region: CASSQDSGRNQPQHF. DNA for the CDR3: TGCGCCAGCAGCCAAGATAGCGGAAGAAATCAGCCCCAGCATTTT. V usage is TRBV4-1 and J usage is TRBJ1-5; unclear D gene. This CDR3 spans 15 amino acids. CDR1 and CDR2 (germline): MGHRA, YSYEKL. The V and J ends lost 0 bases and 4 bases respectively, with 10 bases between them.

The chain uses TRBV14 and TRBJ1-1, with D possibly being TRBD1 (6 bases). Trimming took 4 bases from V and 1 from J, leaving 13 bases between them. The CDR3 is 15 amino acids. Germline V lookup: CDR1 SGHDN, CDR2 FVKESK. The DNA for the CDR3 is TGTGCCAGCAGCCTCACCTGGGGGCGGAACACTGAAGCTTTCTTT. Its protein product is CASSLTWGRNTEAFF.

The genes are TRBV5-4 and TRBJ2-7; 15 nucleotides match TRBD2. CDR3 length: 15 amino acids. The ends lost 4 bases at V and 5 bases at J; junction bases unmatched: 4. Germline V CDR1 and CDR2: SGHNT, YYREEE (reference sequence). CDR3 sequence: CASSKGLAGGDEQYF. For the CDR3, the DNA is TGTGCCAGCAGCAAGGGACTAGCGGGAGGTGACGAGCAGTACTTC.

The gene calls are TRBV4-1 and TRBJ2-3; weak D call: TRBD2 (5 bases). The germline V gene has CDR1 MGHRA and CDR2 YSYEKL. V was trimmed by 4 bases and J by 2 bases, leaving 16 bases between them. CDR3 size: 16 residues. The CDR3 here is CASSRNPSDFTDTQYF. In nucleotides, the CDR3 is TGCGCCAGCAGCCGAAACCCCTCGGACTTCACAGATACGCAGTATTTT.

This chain uses TRBV6-5 with TRBJ2-7; 11 positions agree with TRBD1. Germline CDR1 is MNHEY and CDR2 is SVGAGI. J gave up 2 bases and V 10 bases, and 4 bases lay outside the gene matches. This CDR3 spans 13 amino acids. DNA of the CDR3: TGTGCCACCGGACAGGGGGCCCCCTACGAGCAGTACTTC. Translation gives CATGQGAPYEQYF.

V and J are TRBV3-1 (or the pseudogene TRBV3-2) and TRBJ2-1; TRBD2 agrees at 12 bases. Trimming cost V 4 bases and J 6 bases; bases outside gene matches: 10. The CDR3 consists of 17 residues. Germline lookup yields CDR1 LGHDT and CDR2 YNNKEL (reference sequence). The CDR3 bases are TGTGCCAGCAGCCGACTGACTAGCGGGAGTATAGGCAATGAGCAGTTCTTC. Its protein product is CASSRLTSGSIGNEQFF.

In nucleotides, the CDR3 is TGCGCCAGCACCACATCTGGGACAGGGTCGGTTCTGGGGGCCAACGTCCTGACTTTC. Encoded protein: CASTTSGTGSVLGANVLTF. V gene TRBV10-2 combines with J gene TRBJ2-6, with 9 bases that match TRBD1. Germline CDR1 and CDR2: WSHSY and SAAADI. The CDR3 length is 19 residues. J gave up 4 bases and V 7 bases, and 17 bases lay outside the gene matches.

V usage is TRBV24-1 and J usage is TRBJ2-1; the match to TRBD2 covers 9 bases. The V gene end was trimmed by 3 bases and the J gene end by 7 bases; junction bases not matched to a gene: 12. Germline V gene data show CDR1 as KGHDR and CDR2 as SFDVKD. The CDR3 length is 17 residues. CDR3 amino acids: CATSDDTGTSTRNEQFF. DNA for the CDR3: TGTGCCACCAGTGATGACACCGGGACTAGCACCAGGAATGAGCAGTTCTTC.

CDR3 nucleotides: TGTGCCAGCAAACAGGACAGGGCCACTGAAGCTTTCTTT. It encodes CASKQDRATEAFF. The rearrangement links TRBV7-8 to TRBJ1-1; 8 nucleotides line up with TRBD1. Trimming at V came to 7 bases and at J to 4 bases, leaving 5 bases not matched to a gene. CDR1 and CDR2 from the germline V gene are SGHVS and FQNEAQ. There are 13 residues in the CDR3.

The chain uses TRBV4-1 and TRBJ2-2; unclear D gene. Germline V gives CDR1 MGHRA, CDR2 YSYEKL. This CDR3 comprises 19 residues. V dropped 1 base and J dropped 2 bases, with 20 bases sitting between them. The CDR3 loop is CASSQGTTILSVNTGELFF. In DNA, the CDR3 is TGCGCCAGCAGCCAAGGAACAACGATACTAAGCGTTAACACCGGGGAGCTGTTTTTT.

This clone has only one observation. This rearrangement joins TRBV27 to TRBJ2-5, with D uncertain. The CDR3 has 12 amino acids. V lost 6 bases and J 6 bases, leaving 11 bases between the germline ends. Germline lookup yields CDR1 MNHEY and CDR2 SMNVEV (reference sequence). The CDR3: CASRSSQKTQYF. The CDR3 region has the DNA TGTGCCAGCAGGTCCTCCCAGAAGACCCAGTACTTC.

The chain uses TRBV5-1 and TRBJ1-4; possibly TRBD1 for D (6 bases). Deletions cut 2 bases from V and 0 bases from J, with 8 bases between. Looked up from germline, CDR1 is SGHRS and CDR2 is YFSETQ. The CDR3 spans 15 residues. The CDR3 sequence: CASSLTGTTNEKLFF. As DNA, the CDR3 is TGCGCCAGCAGCTTAACAGGGACAACTAATGAAAAACTGTTTTTT.

V gene TRBV6-5 combines with J gene TRBJ2-7, with 7 nucleotides matching TRBD2. This CDR3 spans 14 amino acids. In germline, CDR1 is MNHEY, CDR2 SVGAGI. V shed 7 bases and J 0 bases; nucleotides not matched to a gene: 6. The chain's CDR3 is CASMIPGGSYEQYF. For the CDR3, the DNA is TGTGCCAGCATGATACCGGGGGGCTCCTACGAGCAGTACTTC.